This TCR beta chain appears in the sequencing data of a study of T cells in Graves' hyperthyroidism and ophthalmopathy. Regarding the study as a whole: The model predicted ophthalmopathy a median 6.5 months before onset. Most expanded thyroid clonotypes above 0.001 recurred in blood.

Amplified regions were TCR beta CDR3 sequences from RNA transcripts. During a first-round RT-PCR of the TCR CDR3, the HTBI primer set was used. TCRdb redid the calling of the multiplex PCR reads with MiXCR, one entry per CDR3 protein. Seen here are about 510,000 distinct CDR3 sequences, around 43% observed once, and the top ten hold 44%. As to this clonotype: No antigen is known for it.

Per germline, CDR1 MGHDK and CDR2 SYGVNS. The CDR3 spans 17 residues. The ends lost 1 base at V and 3 bases at J; junction bases unmatched: 7. V is TRBV25-1 and J is TRBJ2-7, with 12 nucleotides matching TRBD1. The receptor comes from an adult woman with Graves' disease, either hyperthyroidism or ophthalmopathy (not recorded which). Material for sequencing was peripheral blood or thyroid tissue (not recorded which). The CDR3 here is CASSEWDRGHFFYEQYF. DNA of the CDR3: TGTGCCAGCAGTGAATGGGACAGGGGGCATTTCTTCTACGAGCAGTACTTC.